This T cell receptor beta chain was identified during a study of cytomegalovirus exposure and HLA in healthy donors. The PCR ran on 60 Vbeta and 13 Jbeta primers. The data were produced by immunoSEQ multiplex PCR, yet TCRdb's version contains in-frame clones alone and is incomplete. The sample lists around 180,000 clones, roughly 80% seen once, with under 2.5% in the top ten. There are 12 residues in the CDR3. The germline CDR1 and CDR2 sequences are SNHLY and FYNNEI. Trimming cost V 3 bases and J 5 bases, with 7 bases left between them. Findings and caveats of the study: Most TCR sequences showed up rarely, but some public TCRs showed up in many donors.

Turning to this clone: What it binds is unknown.

V and J are TRBV2 and TRBJ1-2; no definite D call. The sequence was collected from a man aged 60-69 years in good health and CMV-seronegative. The sample taken for sequencing was PBMCs. The CDR3 sequence is CASSELQYGYTF. DNA for the CDR3: TGTGCCAGCAGTGAGTTACAGTATGGCTACACCTTC. The full variable domain, its missing parts supplied by reference TRBV2 and TRBJ1-2, is EPEVTQTPSHQVTQMGQEVILRCVPISNHLYFYWYRQILGQKVEFLVSFYNNEISEKSEIFDDQFSVERPDGSNFTLKIRSTKLEDSAMYFCASSELQYGYTFGSGTRLTVV.